The subject of this entry is one T cell receptor (beta chain). Its antigen is undetermined. Per the germline V gene, CDR1 is SNHLY and CDR2 is FYNNEI. The V gene lost 4 bases and the J gene lost 0 bases, with 6 bases spanning the gap. The CDR3 is 13 amino acids. This PCR relied on a set of 60 Vbeta primers and 13 Jbeta primers. Repertoires were generated with immunoSEQ multiplex PCR, while TCRdb's copy carries only in-frame clones and drops some. Among 100,000 to 150,000 clones listed, 70% to 85% were seen once. These data are taken from a study of cytomegalovirus exposure and HLA in healthy donors. The overall study: Researchers found that under 90% of 350 to 500 genotyped donors fell within the Caucasian-associated ancestry cluster.

Study observations and caveats: Rates of TCR association differed by HLA locus in a later analysis, with DRB1 highest and HLA-C lowest. While the bulk of TCR sequences proved rare, some public TCRs turned up in many donors. In a later analysis, a missense DCLRE1C variant was linked to TCR beta V- and J-gene trimming.

This TCR came from a male donor in good health and CMV-seropositive. Sequenced sample: PBMCs. The genes are TRBV2 and TRBJ1-1; D remains ambiguous. The DNA for the CDR3 is TGTGCCAGCAGTGCCAACATGAACACTGAAGCTTTCTTT. Protein: CASSANMNTEAFF.